The clone carrying this TCR beta chain was seen a handful of times. Its target is unknown. The sample is drawn from a study of T-cell memory formation after mild COVID-19. The wider study: TCR clusters largely stayed donor specific.

A single record per CDR3 protein comes from TCRdb applying MiXCR to the 5' RACE reads. The sample comprises 350,000 to 500,000 distinct CDR3 sequences, about 25% of which are singletons, and 10% to 15% rests with the top ten. Regarding the study as a whole: From day 15 to 85, contracting clones were balanced between CD4 and CD8, whereas later expanders leaned toward CD4+.

The CDR3 covers 15 residues. V dropped 7 bases and J dropped 5 bases, with 17 bases sitting between them. What was sequenced was PBMCs or a T cell subset sorted from them (not recorded which). This clonotype originated in an adult woman who had mild COVID-19 (a few samples of this study predate the infection). Cell type and time point are not known. The rearrangement links TRBV12-3 or TRBV12-4 to TRBJ2-2, with D possibly TRBD1 on 6 matching bases. CDR3: CASTSQQGRTGELFF. The CDR3 DNA is TGTGCCAGCACCTCTCAACAGGGAAGGACCGGGGAGCTGTTTTTT.